These 25 T cell receptor beta chains came from one sample sequenced in a study of T cells in Graves' hyperthyroidism and ophthalmopathy (dated by TCRdb to about 2019). Receptors were amplified or captured by multiplex PCR. Sequencing instrument: Illumina HiSeq 2000. The TCR beta CDR3 regions were amplified from RNA transcripts. For the first round of RT-PCR on the TCR CDR3, the HTBI primer set was used together with the Qiagen OneStep RT-PCR kit. Through fastp at Q25 and MiXCR, TCRdb rebuilt clones from the public reads, retaining in-frame beta chains. Entries that share a CDR3 protein sequence are merged under the most common genes and DNA. This sample gives around 340,000 distinct CDR3 sequences in total; roughly 18% of them show up just once. The ten largest clones add up to about 14% of the sample. Material: blood. These TCRs come from a woman between 35 and 50 years old with Graves' ophthalmopathy.

This clonotype has at least ten counts. V usage is TRBV10-3 and J usage is TRBJ2-5, with TRBD2 matching 15 bases. CDR1 ENHRY and CDR2 SYGVKD come from the germline V gene. Trimming at V came to 8 bases and at J to 9 bases, leaving 10 bases not matched to a gene. This CDR3 is built from 15 residues. CDR3 sequence: CAISDPGLAGGAQYF. The CDR3 DNA sequence: TGTGCCATCTCTGACCCAGGACTAGCGGGAGGGGCCCAGTACTTC.

V usage is TRBV5-1 and J usage is TRBJ2-7, with TRBD1 matching 8 bases. This CDR3 contains 12 residues. V lost 3 bases and J lost 6; bases outside the gene matches: 2. The germline V gene encodes CDR1 SGHRS and CDR2 YFSETQ. CDR3 sequence (DNA): TGCGCCAGCAGCTCCGGGACAGGCGAGCAGTACTTC. It yields the protein CASSSGTGEQYF.

This clonotype turned up a few times. This chain joins TRBV5-1 and TRBJ2-7; 8 bases line up with TRBD1. CDR3 length equals 16 residues. Per the germline V gene, CDR1 is SGHRS and CDR2 is YFSETQ. The junction had 12 bases not matched to a gene; V was cut back by 5 bases and J by 2 bases. The CDR3 coding sequence is TGCGCCAGCAGACCCCCTCCAGGACAGGGACCCTACGAGCAGTACTTC. It codes for CASRPPPGQGPYEQYF.

This clonotype appeared a few times. The chain couples TRBV28 to TRBJ1-1, with D maybe TRBD1 (5 bases). Trimming shortened V by 2 bases and J by 3 bases, and 10 bases separated the two germline ends. The germline gives CDR1 MDHEN, CDR2 SYDVKM. This CDR3 spans 14 amino acids. CDR3 sequence reads: CASSLAQGHTEAFF. The CDR3 nucleotides read TGTGCCAGCAGTTTAGCCCAGGGTCACACTGAAGCTTTCTTT.

There are many counts of this clonotype. The genes are TRBV6-5 and TRBJ1-3; D possibly corresponds to TRBD1 (5 bases). Trimming took 8 bases from V and 2 from J, leaving 13 bases between them. This CDR3 contains 14 residues. Germline loops: CDR1 MNHEY, CDR2 SVGAGI. The CDR3 DNA is TGTGCCAGCGGTCGTAGGGGTGCTGGAAACACCATATATTTT. This codes for CASGRRGAGNTIYF.

This clonotype was detected ten times or more. The chain uses TRBV13 and TRBJ1-1; D gene ambiguous. CDR3 length: 12 residues. Trimming removed 5 bases at V and 9 bases at J, with 13 bases between. Germline CDR1 PRHDT, CDR2 FYEKMQ (reference sequence). The CDR3 region has the DNA TGTGCCAGCAGCAAACCACGGGGTCAAGCTTTCTTT. Translation: CASSKPRGQAFF.

This clonotype occurred many times. The gene calls are TRBV20-1 and TRBJ1-3, with D hard to call. Per the germline V gene, CDR1 is DFQATT and CDR2 is SNEGSKA (reference sequence). This CDR3 has 14 residues. Trimming took 0 bases from V and 0 from J, leaving 6 bases between them. CDR3: CSARDPDSGNTIYF. The CDR3 nucleotides are TGCAGTGCTAGAGACCCGGACTCTGGAAACACCATATATTTT.

This clonotype has a count of ten or more. The CDR3 is CASSRQGSNQPQHF. The CDR3 DNA reads as TGTGCCAGCAGCAGACAGGGAAGTAATCAGCCCCAGCATTTT. The chain couples TRBV28 to TRBJ1-5, with TRBD1 matching 7 bases. The CDR3 sequence is 14 residues long. Germline V lookup: CDR1 MDHEN, CDR2 SYDVKM. Unmatched junction bases numbered 6, after V lost 6 bases and J lost 4 bases.

This clonotype appeared many times. The chain couples TRBV28 to TRBJ1-2, with D unresolved. The CDR3 has 13 amino acids. Trimming removed 4 bases from V and 4 bases from J, with 10 bases in between. The germline V gene encodes CDR1 MDHEN and CDR2 SYDVKM. The CDR3 bases are TGTGCCAGCAGTTCCCCGGGCATCTATGGCTACACCTTC. Residues: CASSSPGIYGYTF.

In its sample, this clonotype was seen once. Just one base apart from a much larger clone, this may be a read error. V gene TRBV27 combines with J gene TRBJ2-5, with D possibly TRBD2 on 6 matching bases. Germline CDR1 is MNHEY and CDR2 is SMNVEV (reference sequence). Between the trimmed V and J ends, which lost 5 bases and 4 bases, there was a span of 20 bases. The CDR3 contains 16 residues. This CDR3 reads CASSLDTIGSLETQYF. In DNA form, the CDR3 reads TGTGCCAGCAGTCTCGATACTATCGGGAGTCTAGAGACCCAGTACTTC.

Many counts were recorded for this clonotype. The rearrangement uses TRBV28 and TRBJ1-3; D might be TRBD1 (6 bases). This CDR3 has 14 residues. Deletions cut 10 bases from V and 4 bases from J, with 17 bases between. Germline assignment: CDR1 MDHEN and CDR2 SYDVKM. DNA of the CDR3: TGTGCCACCCGGGGGGGGGCGCTGGGAAACACCATATATTTT. Its protein product is CATRGGALGNTIYF.

The chain links TRBV9 to TRBJ2-4; 9 nucleotides match TRBD2. The length of the CDR3 is 15 residues. After removal of 4 bases from V and 4 bases from J, the junction contained 6 bases not matched to a gene. From germline, CDR1 is SGDLS and CDR2 YYNGEE. Here the CDR3 reads CASSPSSGEKNIQYF. CDR3 nucleotide sequence: TGTGCCAGCAGCCCCTCTAGCGGGGAGAAAAACATTCAGTACTTC. Using reference TRBV9 and TRBJ2-4 for the parts outside the CDR3, the full variable domain is DSGVTQTPKHLITATGQRVTLRCSPRSGDLSVYWYQQSLDQGLQFLIQYYNGEERAKGNILERFSAQQFPDLHSELNLSSLELGDSALYFCASSPSSGEKNIQYFGAGTRLSVL.

This clonotype was counted many times. One base away lies a much larger clone, so this may be a sequencing read error. V usage is TRBV10-2 and J usage is TRBJ2-7, with a weak D call TRBD2 (6 bases). Trimming shortened V by 7 bases and J by 0 bases, and 13 bases separated the two germline ends. CDR3 length: 14 residues. CDR1 and CDR2 (germline): WSHSY, SAAADI. CDR3 bases: TGCGCCAGCAAGGAGGGCCCAAGCTCCTACGAGCAGTACTTC. This gives the protein CASKEGPSSYEQYF.

This clonotype has a count of ten or more. The rearrangement joins TRBV6-5 to TRBJ2-5; D possibly corresponds to TRBD2 (6 bases). The V and J ends lost 2 bases and 4 bases respectively, with 17 bases between them. Germline V gene lookup returns CDR1 MNHEY and CDR2 SVGAGI. This CDR3 region has 16 residues. The CDR3 DNA reads as TGTGCCAGCAGTTACCTTGATGGAGGGGTCCGAGAGACCCAGTACTTC. It specifies CASSYLDGGVRETQYF.

The chain is built from TRBV28 and TRBJ2-7; 7 bases map to TRBD1. V was clipped by 6 bases and J by 2 bases; unmatched bases: 13. In germline, CDR1 is MDHEN, CDR2 SYDVKM. The CDR3 covers 16 residues. Here the CDR3 DNA reads TGTGCCAGCAGCCCCCTTTTCCGGGACAGTGCCTACGAGCAGTACTTC. Translation: CASSPLFRDSAYEQYF.

In this sample, this clonotype turned up many times. J is TRBJ1-2 and V is TRBV11-2; the D is unclear. CDR3 size: 16 residues. With 6 bases removed from V and 2 bases from J, the gap between germline ends came to 19 bases. CDR1 is SGHAT, CDR2 FQNNGV, per germline. The CDR3 DNA follows: TGTGCCAGCAGTTCCACCCTCACGGACGACAACTATGGCTACACCTTC. Its protein is CASSSTLTDDNYGYTF.

The chain carries TRBV11-2 and TRBJ2-7, with D possibly TRBD1 on 5 matching bases. V was trimmed by 4 bases and J by 4 bases, leaving 26 bases between them. This CDR3 region has 18 residues. Germline lookup yields CDR1 SGHAT and CDR2 FQNNGV. As DNA, the CDR3 is TGTGCCAGCAGCTCGCGTGTGGGCAGGGCGGTGACTGGTTACGAGCAGTACTTC. This codes for CASSSRVGRAVTGYEQYF.

This clonotype was counted many times. The chain employs TRBV30 and TRBJ1-2; the match to TRBD1 covers 7 bases. CDR1 is GTSNPN, CDR2 SVGIG, per germline (reference sequence). The V gene end was trimmed by 3 bases and the J gene end by 8 bases; junction bases not matched to a gene: 6. The CDR3 spans 12 residues. The chain's CDR3 is CAWRTGWAGYTF. CDR3 DNA sequence: TGTGCCTGGAGGACAGGGTGGGCGGGCTACACCTTC. The full variable domain, rest sourced from reference TRBV30 and TRBJ1-2, is SQTIHQWPATLVQPVGSPLSLECTVEGTSNPNLYWYRQAAGRGLQLLFYSVGIGQISSEVPQNLSASRPQDRQFILSSKKLLLSDSGFYLCAWRTGWAGYTFGSGTRLTVV.

This clonotype was counted many times. The rearrangement joins TRBV5-1 to TRBJ1-1; D is uncertain. Trimming removed 1 base from V and 3 bases from J, with 13 bases in between. Germline CDR1 SGHRS, CDR2 YFSETQ. This CDR3 comprises 15 residues. The CDR3 region has the DNA TGCGCCAGCAGCTTGATCCTTAGAAGTGACACTGAAGCTTTCTTT. Encoded protein: CASSLILRSDTEAFF.

This clonotype showed up many times. This chain links TRBV24-1 with TRBJ2-3; D remains ambiguous. This CDR3 spans 17 amino acids. The germline gives CDR1 KGHDR, CDR2 SFDVKD. V lost 4 bases, J lost 1 base, and 17 bases lay in between. CDR3 in DNA: TGTGCCACCAGTGACCCCGGGCGAGGAGAGGGCACAGATACGCAGTATTTT. Protein product: CATSDPGRGEGTDTQYF.

This clonotype was detected ten times or more. This chain links TRBV7-8 with TRBJ1-2; 8 bases map to TRBD1. CDR3 length equals 16 residues. The junction had 5 bases not matched to a gene; V was cut back by 1 base and J by 1 base. Germline CDR1 reads SGHVS; CDR2 reads FQNEAQ. This CDR3 reads CASSLGQGAVNYGYTF. The CDR3 nucleotides read TGTGCCAGCAGCTTAGGGCAGGGGGCGGTTAACTATGGCTACACCTTC.

The chain uses TRBV3-1 and TRBJ2-7, with 12 bases fitting TRBD2. V dropped 0 bases and J dropped 4; count of bases not matched to a gene: 1. The CDR3 consists of 15 residues. CDR1 and CDR2 from the germline V gene are LGHDT and YNNKEL (reference sequence). CDR3 loop: CASSQEGLAGYEQYF. Written as DNA, the CDR3 is TGTGCCAGCAGCCAAGAAGGACTAGCGGGATACGAGCAGTACTTC.

The chain joins TRBV19 to TRBJ1-5, with TRBD1 as a possible D gene (5 bases). The V gene's germline CDR1 is LNHDA and CDR2 SQIVND (reference sequence). CDR3 size: 16 residues. Trimming cost V 2 bases and J 0 bases, with 11 bases left between them. The CDR3 bases are TGTGCCAGTAGTATATCATTTGGGGCTAGCAATCAGCCCCAGCATTTT. Translating it yields CASSISFGASNQPQHF.

The chain is built from TRBV2 and TRBJ2-2, with 7 bases fitting TRBD1. The CDR3 is 15 amino acids. V gave up 7 bases and J gave up 6 bases; unmatched junction bases: 11. Germline values: CDR1 SNHLY, CDR2 FYNNEI. CDR3 sequence: CASTARQGGAGELFF. CDR3 coding DNA: TGTGCCAGCACTGCCAGACAGGGTGGCGCCGGGGAGCTGTTTTTT. Filled out from reference TRBV2 and TRBJ2-2, the complete variable domain reads EPEVTQTPSHQVTQMGQEVILRCVPISNHLYFYWYRQILGQKVEFLVSFYNNEISEKSEIFDDQFSVERPDGSNFTLKIRSTKLEDSAMYFCASTARQGGAGELFFGEGSRLTVL.

The table lists this clonotype with many counts. The chain uses TRBV28 and TRBJ2-5, with TRBD2 identical over 7 bases. With 7 bases clipped from V and 5 bases from J, the junction kept 13 bases outside the gene matches. There are 15 residues in the CDR3. CDR1 and CDR2 (germline): MDHEN, SYDVKM. CDR3 DNA: TGTGCCAGCAACCCAGATCGGGGGGTAAGGGAGACCCAGTACTTC. Amino acids: CASNPDRGVRETQYF.